The 15 T cell receptor beta chains reported below all come from one sample, sequenced in a study of cytomegalovirus exposure and HLA in healthy donors. Primers included in the PCR were 60 Vbeta and 13 Jbeta primers. Using immunoSEQ multiplex PCR, the repertoire was profiled, and TCRdb retains in-frame clones only, with some absent. The table shows under 200,000 clones, with more than 60% occurring only once. Sequencing used PBMCs. The source of these receptors is a woman in her 30s in good health and CMV-seronegative.

The rearrangement uses TRBV4-1 and TRBJ2-6, with D possibly TRBD1 on 5 matching bases. Trimming stripped 0 bases from V and 1 base from J, with 22 bases between. This CDR3 is built from 21 residues. Germline loops: CDR1 MGHRA, CDR2 YSYEKL. The CDR3 reads CASSQDRSDSRLPSGANVLTF. The DNA of the CDR3 is TGCGCCAGCAGCCAAGATAGGTCTGACAGCAGACTTCCTTCTGGGGCCAACGTCCTGACTTTC.

V gene TRBV6-5 combines with J gene TRBJ2-5; D gene ambiguous. CDR3 length equals 13 residues. The germline V gene encodes CDR1 MNHEY and CDR2 SVGAGI. V was clipped by 0 bases and J by 5 bases, with 7 bases between them. For the CDR3, the DNA is TGTGCCAGCAGTTACTCCTTGCGGGAGACCCAGTACTTC. It translates to CASSYSLRETQYF.

The rearrangement uses TRBV5-1 and TRBJ1-2; 8 positions match TRBD1. This CDR3 has 15 amino acids. V trimming: 4 bases; J trimming: 8 bases; junction bases outside the gene matches: 13. The germline V gene has CDR1 SGHRS and CDR2 YFSETQ. The CDR3 loop is CASSIPTGDLSGYTF. The DNA for the CDR3 is TGCGCCAGCAGCATACCGACAGGGGATTTGAGCGGCTACACCTTC.

The rearrangement uses TRBV5-1 and TRBJ1-1; maybe TRBD1 (6 bases). V lost 0 bases and J 1 base, leaving 22 bases between the germline ends. The CDR3 sequence is 19 residues long. Germline V CDR1 and CDR2: SGHRS, YFSETQ. In nucleotides, the CDR3 is TGCGCCAGCAGCTTGGCCCTTAGGGGGGGGCCTACCCGGAACACTGAAGCTTTCTTT. This translates into CASSLALRGGPTRNTEAFF.

The V gene is TRBV10-2, the J gene TRBJ1-5; a weak D match, TRBD1 (6 bases). With 4 bases removed from V and 7 bases from J, the gap between germline ends came to 14 bases. CDR3 size: 14 residues. Germline assignment: CDR1 WSHSY and CDR2 SAAADI. For the CDR3, the DNA is TGCGCCAGCAGTGGACAGGCCGGGCGACAGCCCCAGCATTTT. Translation: CASSGQAGRQPQHF.

The chain links TRBV27 to TRBJ1-6; TRBD1 agrees at 9 bases. This CDR3 has 15 amino acids. V shed 6 bases, J shed 11 bases, and the junction held 11 bases outside the gene matches. CDR1 is MNHEY and CDR2 is SMNVEV in the germline V gene (reference sequence). The CDR3 loop reads CASRYRGPNEAPLHF. The CDR3 DNA reads TGTGCCAGCAGGTACAGGGGGCCGAACGAGGCACCCCTCCACTTT.

The gene calls are TRBV11-2 and TRBJ2-1; 12 bases match TRBD2. CDR3 length: 16 amino acids. The germline gives CDR1 SGHAT, CDR2 FQNNGV. V dropped 7 bases and J dropped 2; count of bases not matched to a gene: 6. The CDR3 DNA is TGTGCCAGCACCCTAGCGGGGGGGACCACCTACAATGAGCAGTTCTTC. Translated: CASTLAGGTTYNEQFF.

The gene calls are TRBV7-9 and TRBJ2-2, with TRBD1 matching over 8 bases. This CDR3 has 14 residues. Germline V lookup: CDR1 SEHNR, CDR2 FQNEAQ (reference sequence). Trimming removed 5 bases from V and 6 bases from J; junction bases left unmatched: 5. The CDR3, as DNA: TGTGCCAGCAGCCTGACAGGGGAGGCCGGGGAGCTGTTTTTT. Translation gives CASSLTGEAGELFF.

This chain links TRBV2 with TRBJ1-2; D gene unclear. The ends were cut back, 6 bases at V and 2 bases at J, with 13 bases in the middle. Germline V gene lookup returns CDR1 SNHLY and CDR2 FYNNEI. The CDR3 consists of 14 residues. This chain's CDR3 is CASRPSSGNYGYTF. CDR3 DNA sequence: TGTGCCAGCAGGCCTTCCTCAGGAAACTATGGCTACACCTTC.

The chain recombines TRBV6-5 with TRBJ2-7; tentatively, D is TRBD2 (6 bases). The V gene's germline CDR1 is MNHEY and CDR2 SVGAGI. Trimming removed 7 bases at V and 1 base at J, with 17 bases between. CDR3 length: 15 residues. The CDR3 is CASTPGGSGSYEQYF. The CDR3 coding sequence is TGTGCCAGCACCCCTGGGGGGTCAGGATCCTACGAGCAGTACTTC.

The gene calls are TRBV6-5 and TRBJ1-5; D gene unclear. The CDR3 covers 15 residues. Germline CDR1 is MNHEY and CDR2 is SVGAGI. V lost 4 bases and J 0 bases, leaving 10 bases between the germline ends. CDR3 sequence reads: CASSSGTTSNQPQHF. In DNA, the CDR3 is TGTGCCAGCAGTTCGGGAACAACTAGCAATCAGCCCCAGCATTTT.

This clone has only a few counts. This chain connects TRBV6-6 to TRBJ1-1; D perhaps matches TRBD1 (5 bases). The CDR3 spans 14 residues. Deletions cut 6 bases from V and 4 bases from J, with 15 bases between. The V gene's germline CDR1 is MNHNY and CDR2 SVGAGI (reference sequence). This CDR3 is CASRKQGSGTEAFF. Here the CDR3 DNA reads TGTGCCAGCAGAAAGCAGGGTTCGGGCACTGAAGCTTTCTTT.

The table lists this clone with a count of one. The rearrangement links TRBV10-2 to TRBJ1-5, with 8 bases aligning to TRBD1. Germline V lookup: CDR1 WSHSY, CDR2 SAAADI. The trim removed 6 bases at V and 4 bases at J, leaving 5 bases unmatched. The CDR3 consists of 14 residues. This CDR3 reads CASREDRANQPQHF. As DNA, the CDR3 is TGCGCCAGCAGAGAGGACAGGGCTAATCAGCCCCAGCATTTT.

This clone was seen a single time. In DNA form, the CDR3 reads TGCGCCAGCAGCTTGGGACAGAATGGTCAGCCCCAGCATTTT. This encodes CASSLGQNGQPQHF. The rearrangement uses TRBV5-1 and TRBJ1-5; D is possibly TRBD1 (5 bases). Trimming removed 0 bases from V and 6 bases from J, with 10 bases in between. This CDR3 has 14 amino acids. Per germline, CDR1 SGHRS and CDR2 YFSETQ.

This chain links TRBV9 with TRBJ2-1, with 8 bases identical to TRBD2. The J segment lost 1 base and the V segment lost 2 bases, leaving 2 bases of the junction unmatched. CDR3 length: 15 residues. Germline V lookup: CDR1 SGDLS, CDR2 YYNGEE. The DNA of the CDR3 is TGTGCCAGCAGCGTCGGGGGGGCGTCCTACAATGAGCAGTTCTTC. As protein: CASSVGGASYNEQFF.